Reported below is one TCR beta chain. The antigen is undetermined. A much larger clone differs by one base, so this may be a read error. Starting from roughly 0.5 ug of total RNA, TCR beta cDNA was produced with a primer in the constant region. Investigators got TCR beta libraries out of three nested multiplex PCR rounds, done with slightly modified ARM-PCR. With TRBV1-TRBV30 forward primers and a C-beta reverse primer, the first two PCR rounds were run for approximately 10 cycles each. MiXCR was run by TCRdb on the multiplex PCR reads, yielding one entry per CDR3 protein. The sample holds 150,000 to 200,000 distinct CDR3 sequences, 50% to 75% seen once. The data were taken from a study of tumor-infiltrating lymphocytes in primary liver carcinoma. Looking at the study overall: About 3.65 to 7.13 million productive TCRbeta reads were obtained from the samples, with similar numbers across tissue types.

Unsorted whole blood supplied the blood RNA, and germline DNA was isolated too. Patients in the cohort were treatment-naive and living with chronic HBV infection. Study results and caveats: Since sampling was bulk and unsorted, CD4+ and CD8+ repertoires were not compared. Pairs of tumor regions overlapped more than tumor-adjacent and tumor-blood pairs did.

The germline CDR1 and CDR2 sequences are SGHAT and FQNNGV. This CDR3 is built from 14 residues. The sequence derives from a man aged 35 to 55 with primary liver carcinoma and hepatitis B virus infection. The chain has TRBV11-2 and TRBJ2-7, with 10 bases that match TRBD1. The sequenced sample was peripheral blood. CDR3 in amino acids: CASSFRDRGYEHYF. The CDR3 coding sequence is TGTGCCAGCAGCTTCCGGGACAGGGGCTACGAGCACTACTTC.